Each of the 20 T cell receptor beta chains below was sequenced from the same sample in a study of long-term antiretroviral therapy in people with HIV. Assay version v3.0 of immunoSEQ was used, and it was run at survey level. Using immunoSEQ multiplex PCR, the repertoire was profiled, and TCRdb retains in-frame clones only, with some absent. This sample has 20,000 to 30,000 clones, with around 80% found just once. The sequencing used unsorted PBMCs, collected 1.1 years before starting antiretroviral therapy. The receptor source for this set is a woman aged 30 to 39 with HIV.

The chain uses TRBV5-1 and TRBJ2-3; no reliable D call. CDR1 and CDR2 (germline): SGHRS, YFSETQ. Trimming stripped 4 bases from V and 2 bases from J, with 17 bases between. This CDR3 spans 16 amino acids. The DNA for the CDR3 is TGCGCCAGCAGCACCAACTTCCTGGACCCCACAGATACGCAGTATTTT. It translates to CASSTNFLDPTDTQYF. Drawing the rest from reference TRBV5-1 and TRBJ2-3, the complete variable domain is KAGVTQTPRYLIKTRGQQVTLSCSPISGHRSVSWYQQTPGQGLQFLFEYFSETQRNKGNFPGRFSGRQFSNSRSEMNVSTLELGDSALYLCASSTNFLDPTDTQYFGPGTRLTVL.

The V and J genes are TRBV6-1 and TRBJ1-1; D is unclear. From germline, CDR1 is MNHNS and CDR2 SASEGT. The V and J ends lost 7 bases and 2 bases respectively, with 14 bases between them. This CDR3 contains 14 residues. DNA of the CDR3: TGTGCCAGCAAAGGAAGTGGAAGCAACACTGAAGCTTTCTTT. It codes for CASKGSGSNTEAFF.

CDR3 residues: CASSPNRVFTSSYNEQFF. The CDR3, as DNA: TGTGCCAGCAGCCCCAATCGGGTCTTCACGAGCTCCTACAATGAGCAGTTCTTC. The chain couples TRBV7-9 to TRBJ2-1; D remains unclear. Germline V gene lookup returns CDR1 SEHNR and CDR2 FQNEAQ (reference sequence). This CDR3 comprises 18 residues. Trimming cost V 5 bases and J 0 bases, with 20 bases left between them.

In this sample, this clone turned up once. V is TRBV10-1 and J is TRBJ1-4; possibly TRBD1 for D (5 bases). CDR3 length: 14 residues. Trimming pared 3 bases from V and 7 bases from J, leaving 12 bases between. From germline, CDR1 is WNHNN and CDR2 SYGVQD (reference sequence). The CDR3 reads CASSDGGPGEKLFF. In nucleotides, the CDR3 is TGCGCCAGCAGTGACGGGGGTCCTGGTGAAAAACTGTTTTTT.

The genes are TRBV2 and TRBJ1-2, with 8 bases lining up with TRBD1. The CDR3 extends over 14 amino acids. CDR1 is SNHLY and CDR2 is FYNNEI in the germline V gene. Trimming removed 7 bases from V and 7 bases from J; junction bases left unmatched: 11. This chain's CDR3 is CASTERQGARGYTF. The CDR3 DNA sequence: TGTGCCAGCACGGAACGGCAGGGGGCGCGTGGCTACACCTTC.

This clone showed up just once. The rearrangement joins TRBV19 to TRBJ2-1, with 12 nucleotides matching TRBD2. The CDR3 has 16 amino acids. Trimming cost V 5 bases and J 4 bases; bases outside gene matches: 6. CDR1 is LNHDA, CDR2 SQIVND, per germline (reference sequence). CDR3 sequence (DNA): TGTGCCAGTAGTCGACTAGCGGGGGATAATTACAATGAGCAGTTCTTC. Protein product: CASSRLAGDNYNEQFF. Looking up the rest from reference TRBV19 and TRBJ2-1 gives the full variable domain: DGGITQSPKYLFRKEGQNVTLSCEQNLNHDAMYWYRQDPGQGLRLIYYSQIVNDFQKGDIAEGYSVSREKKESFPLTVTSAQKNPTAFYLCASSRLAGDNYNEQFFGPGTRLTVL.

Only a few counts were recorded for this clone. The chain combines TRBV14 with TRBJ1-3, with a possible D match to TRBD1 (5 bases). The CDR3 contains 15 residues. The germline V gene encodes CDR1 SGHDN and CDR2 FVKESK. V dropped 0 bases and J dropped 4 bases, with 10 bases sitting between them. The CDR3 here is CASSQDGRGGNTIYF. CDR3 sequence (DNA): TGTGCCAGCAGCCAAGATGGACGGGGCGGAAACACCATATATTTT.

This chain connects TRBV6-5 to TRBJ2-7; possible D gene TRBD2, 6 bases. The CDR3 sequence is 16 residues long. Germline lookup yields CDR1 MNHEY and CDR2 SVGAGI. Trimming took 2 bases from V and 5 from J, leaving 19 bases between them. This CDR3 reads CASSYTRRVLQHEQYF. The CDR3, as DNA: TGTGCCAGCAGTTACACTCGGAGGGTCCTACAACACGAGCAGTACTTC.

The genes are TRBV2 and TRBJ1-1; D is ambiguous. The CDR3 runs to 11 residues. Looked up from germline, CDR1 is SNHLY and CDR2 is FYNNEI. V lost 1 base and J lost 7, with 4 bases in between. Here the CDR3 DNA reads TGTGCCAGCAGTGAAGACAGTGAAGCTTTCTTT. Translated: CASSEDSEAFF.

This clone was recorded only once. The CDR3 reads CASSPGLDSSGELFF. CDR3 DNA sequence: TGTGCCAGCAGCCCGGGACTAGACTCGTCCGGGGAGCTGTTTTTT. The chain recombines TRBV11-3 with TRBJ2-2; 8 bases are a match to TRBD2. V was clipped by 5 bases and J by 6 bases; unmatched bases: 8. Germline V gives CDR1 SGHNT, CDR2 YENEEA. The CDR3 spans 15 residues.

The chain links TRBV6-5 to TRBJ1-6; possible D gene TRBD1, 6 bases. Trimming removed 4 bases at V and 10 bases at J, with 17 bases between. Germline V CDR1 and CDR2: MNHEY, SVGAGI. CDR3 size: 15 residues. The CDR3 DNA follows: TGTGCCAGCAGTTCCCAACAAAACAGGGTCTCACCCCTCCACTTT. Amino acids: CASSSQQNRVSPLHF.

The genes are TRBV19 and TRBJ1-2; 8 bases are a match to TRBD1. CDR3 length equals 16 residues. V gave up 3 bases and J gave up 2 bases; unmatched junction bases: 8. CDR1 is LNHDA and CDR2 is SQIVND in the germline V gene (reference sequence). CDR3 nucleotides: TGTGCCAGTAGTATGGGAGGACAGGGTGTCAACTATGGCTACACCTTC. This encodes CASSMGGQGVNYGYTF. Full variable domain (missing parts from reference TRBV19 and TRBJ1-2): DGGITQSPKYLFRKEGQNVTLSCEQNLNHDAMYWYRQDPGQGLRLIYYSQIVNDFQKGDIAEGYSVSREKKESFPLTVTSAQKNPTAFYLCASSMGGQGVNYGYTFGSGTRLTVV.

This clone showed up just once. V and J are TRBV7-2 and TRBJ2-6; D remains unclear. The CDR3 is 15 amino acids. V lost 2 bases and J 1 base, leaving 6 bases between the germline ends. Germline lookup yields CDR1 SGHTA and CDR2 FQGNSA. The DNA for the CDR3 is TGTGCCAGCAGCTTACGAGCGTCTGGGGCCAACGTCCTGACTTTC. Protein sequence: CASSLRASGANVLTF. Based on the CDR3 plus reference TRBV7-2 and TRBJ2-6, the full variable domain is GAGVSQSPSNKVTEKGKDVELRCDPISGHTALYWYRQSLGQGLEFLIYFQGNSAPDKSGLPSDRFSAERTGGSVSTLTIQRTQQEDSAVYLCASSLRASGANVLTFGAGSRLTVL.

In DNA, the CDR3 is TGTGCCTCGGGGCAGGGCAATCAGCCCCAGCATTTT. It yields the protein CASGQGNQPQHF. This sequence joins TRBV27 and TRBJ1-5, with a weak D call TRBD1 (5 bases). Per germline, CDR1 MNHEY and CDR2 SMNVEV (reference sequence). Trimming left V 11 bases short and J 2 bases short, with 10 bases between. The CDR3 covers 12 residues.

This clone showed up just once. The rearrangement links TRBV14 to TRBJ2-4; D is uncertain. Trimming stripped 0 bases from V and 9 bases from J, with 9 bases between. The CDR3 is made up of 13 amino acids. Per the germline V gene, CDR1 is SGHDN and CDR2 is FVKESK. CDR3: CASSQDGSGIQYF. The CDR3 coding sequence is TGTGCCAGCAGCCAAGATGGGTCGGGCATTCAGTACTTC.

The rearrangement uses TRBV30 and TRBJ2-5, with TRBD1 matching over 8 bases. Unmatched junction bases numbered 7, after V lost 8 bases and J lost 5 bases. The germline V gene encodes CDR1 GTSNPN and CDR2 SVGIG (reference sequence). CDR3 length: 12 residues. The CDR3 DNA is TGTGCCAGGGGACAGGCTGGGGAGACCCAGTACTTC. It encodes CARGQAGETQYF.

V usage is TRBV6-1 and J usage is TRBJ1-5; maybe TRBD1 (5 bases). The CDR3 loop spans 15 amino acids. CDR1 is MNHNS and CDR2 is SASEGT in the germline V gene. V was cut by 3 bases and J by 11 bases, with 20 bases left in between. CDR3 sequence: CASSEVRGEVLAQHF. As DNA, the CDR3 is TGTGCCAGCAGTGAGGTGAGGGGCGAAGTTTTGGCCCAGCATTTT.

The V and J genes are TRBV12-5 and TRBJ2-5, with 8 bases lining up with TRBD1. Germline trimming cut 3 bases from V and 7 bases from J; bases unmatched to any gene: 1. The CDR3 sequence is 12 residues long. Germline V gene data show CDR1 as LGHNT and CDR2 as FRNRAP. Written as DNA, the CDR3 is TGTGCTAGTGGTTTTCAGGGGGCGACCCAGTACTTC. Amino acid sequence: CASGFQGATQYF.

The chain uses TRBV11-2 and TRBJ2-5, with D unresolved. The germline CDR1 and CDR2 sequences are SGHAT and FQNNGV. The CDR3 has 14 residues. V gave up 5 bases and J gave up 4 bases, with 14 bases separating them. Here the CDR3 reads CASSRSTLGETQYF. In nucleotides, the CDR3 is TGTGCCAGCAGCCGTTCGACTTTGGGAGAGACCCAGTACTTC.

V gene TRBV9 combines with J gene TRBJ2-1; D is perhaps TRBD1 or TRBD2 (5 bases each). Per the germline V gene, CDR1 is SGDLS and CDR2 is YYNGEE. The ends were cut back, 3 bases at V and 8 bases at J, with 18 bases in the middle. The CDR3 is 15 residues long. As DNA, the CDR3 is TGTGCCAGCAGCGGCACCGGGACCCCAAGCGATGAGCAGTTCTTC. This encodes CASSGTGTPSDEQFF.